The sequence of this TCR beta chain was determined in a study of cytomegalovirus exposure and HLA in healthy donors. Overall study results and limits: The CMV antigen specificity of a few CMV-associated chains was confirmed through in vitro analysis. The study flagged some 170 TCR beta chains as cytomegalovirus-associated.

With regard to this clone: Its antigen remains unknown.

Method: immunoSEQ multiplex PCR; TCRdb's copy keeps in-frame clones and lacks some. This repertoire shows roughly 47,000 clones, under 95% found once; its top ten account for around 2.1%. CDR1 and CDR2 from the germline V gene are SGHNT and YYREEE (reference sequence). CDR3 length: 13 amino acids. V dropped 0 bases and J dropped 6 bases, with 8 bases sitting between them. This chain joins TRBV5-4 and TRBJ2-3; D is perhaps TRBD2 (6 bases). This TCR was sampled from a woman between 18 and 29 years old in good health and CMV-seronegative. The sample consisted of PBMCs. CDR3 sequence: CASSLGREDTQYF. The DNA of the CDR3 is TGTGCCAGCAGCTTGGGACGGGAGGATACGCAGTATTTT.